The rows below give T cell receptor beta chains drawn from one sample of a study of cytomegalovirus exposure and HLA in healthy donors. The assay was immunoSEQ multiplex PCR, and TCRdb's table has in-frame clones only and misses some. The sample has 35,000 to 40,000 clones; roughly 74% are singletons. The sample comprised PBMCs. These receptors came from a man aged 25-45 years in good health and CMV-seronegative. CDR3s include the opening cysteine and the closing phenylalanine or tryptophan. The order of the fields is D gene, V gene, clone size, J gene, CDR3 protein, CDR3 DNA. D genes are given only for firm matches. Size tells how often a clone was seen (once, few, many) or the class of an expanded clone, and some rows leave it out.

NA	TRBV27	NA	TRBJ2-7	CASSLSFAEMRYEQYF	TGTGCCAGCAGTTTATCCTTTGCCGAAATGCGCTACGAGCAGTACTTC
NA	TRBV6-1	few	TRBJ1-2	CASTMTGLVGYTF	TGTGCCAGCACCATGACAGGTCTCGTTGGCTACACCTTC
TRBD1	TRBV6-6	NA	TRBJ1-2	CASSYGVGQGVEGYTF	TGTGCCAGCAGTTACGGGGTCGGGCAGGGGGTGGAAGGCTACACCTTC
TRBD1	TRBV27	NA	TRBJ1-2	CASSLWGQRGYPF	TGTGCCAGCAGTCTGTGGGGACAGAGGGGCTACCCCTTC
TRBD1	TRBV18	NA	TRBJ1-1	CASSRTGGAGTEAFF	TGTGCCAGCTCAAGAACAGGGGGCGCGGGCACTGAAGCTTTCTTT
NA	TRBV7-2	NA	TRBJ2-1	CASSRSTEYNEQFF	TGTGCCAGCAGCCGATCTACGGAGTACAATGAGCAGTTCTTC
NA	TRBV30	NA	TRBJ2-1	CAWSVKGRGGSYNEQFF	TGTGCCTGGAGTGTAAAAGGGAGGGGGGGCTCCTACAATGAGCAGTTCTTC
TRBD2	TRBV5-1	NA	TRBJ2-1	CASSTGLAVGNEQFF	TGCGCCAGCAGCACTGGACTAGCGGTGGGCAATGAGCAGTTCTTC
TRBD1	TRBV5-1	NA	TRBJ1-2	CASSQGQTNYGYTF	TGCGCCAGCAGCCAGGGACAGACTAACTATGGCTACACCTTC
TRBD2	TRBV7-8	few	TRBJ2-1	CASKQGSSGLAGVLDEQFF	TGTGCCAGCAAACAAGGAAGCTCGGGACTAGCGGGAGTTCTAGATGAGCAGTTCTTC
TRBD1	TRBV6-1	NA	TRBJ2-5	CASSATGGQETQYF	TGTGCCAGCAGTGCGACAGGGGGCCAAGAGACCCAGTACTTC
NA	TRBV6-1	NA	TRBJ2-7	CASSRTATYEQYF	TGTGCCAGCAGTAGGACAGCAACCTACGAGCAGTACTTC
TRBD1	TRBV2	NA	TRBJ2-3	CASSRRTGGRTDTQYF	TGTGCCAGCAGTAGGAGGACAGGGGGTAGAACAGATACGCAGTATTTT
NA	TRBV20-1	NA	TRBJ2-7	CSATQGWEQYF	TGCAGTGCAACCCAGGGGTGGGAGCAGTACTTC
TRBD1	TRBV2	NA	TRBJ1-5	CASGAARTGLGQPQHF	TGTGCCAGCGGGGCCGCGCGGACAGGGTTAGGGCAGCCCCAGCATTTT
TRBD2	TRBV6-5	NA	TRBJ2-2	CASSYGGGTGELFF	TGTGCCAGCAGTTACGGCGGGGGGACCGGGGAGCTGTTTTTT